This T cell receptor (beta chain) was captured by sequencing in a study of OX40 agonist ivuxolimab in advanced cancers. Study-level findings and limits: Antigens targeted by the expanded peripheral T cells were not determined.

Sequencing was performed with immunoSEQ multiplex PCR; in TCRdb, only in-frame clones are kept and a portion is missing. This table holds tens of thousands of clones, approximately 78% found once. With regard to this clone: Its antigen is not identified.

From germline, CDR1 is SGHAT and CDR2 FQNNGV. CDR3 length equals 14 residues. Between the trimmed V and J ends, which lost 1 base and 0 bases, there was a span of 7 bases. The chain links TRBV11-2 to TRBJ2-7; D gene ambiguous. The material sequenced was CD4+ or CD8+ T cells sorted from blood, taken in a trial of the OX40 agonist ivuxolimab. The source is an adult with an advanced solid tumor such as melanoma, head and neck, liver or kidney cancer. The CDR3 loop reads CASSLGHSSYEQYF. As DNA, the CDR3 is TGTGCCAGCAGCTTAGGGCACAGCTCCTACGAGCAGTACTTC.